These T cell receptor beta chains were read from a single sample in a study of monozygotic twins with inflammatory bowel disease. One entry per CDR3 protein, without DNA, is what TCRdb gives after re-calling the 5' RACE reads. This specimen shows under 200,000 distinct CDR3 sequences; the ten leading clones hold 2% to 2.5%. Specimen: blood. The source is a human donor with ulcerative colitis or Crohn's disease, or a healthy co-twin of an affected twin (not recorded which). CDR3s include the opening cysteine and the closing phenylalanine or tryptophan. Fields, in order: J gene, CDR3 length, V gene, CDR3 protein.

TRBJ2-7 | 15 | TRBV12-3/TRBV12-4 | CASSLLRGLDGEQHF
TRBJ1-2 | 14 | TRBV20-1 | CSARVWMTGYGYTF
TRBJ1-4 | 13 | TRBV28 | CASSWGGSEKLFF
TRBJ1-6 | 13 | TRBV20-1 | CSVPSSYNSPLHF
TRBJ1-4 | 16 | TRBV5-1 | CASRTQGQGGDEKLFF
TRBJ1-2 | 14 | TRBV5-1 | CASSWTGVFYGYTF
TRBJ2-1 | 14 | TRBV7-7 | CASSSRTGGDEQFF
TRBJ2-1 | 11 | TRBV29-1 | CSVDKGNEQFF
TRBJ2-7 | 14 | TRBV7-2 | CASSALGRSYEQYF
TRBJ2-7 | 15 | TRBV19 | CASSFTSESSYEQYF
TRBJ1-4 | 17 | TRBV4-2 | CASSQDPARATNEKLFF
TRBJ1-2 | 15 | TRBV7-9 | CASSLAGTGAYGYTF
TRBJ2-3 | 15 | TRBV5-6 | CASSEGTGHTDTQYF
TRBJ1-1 | 17 | TRBV20-1 | CSARDRPMEPMDTEAFF
TRBJ2-1 | 16 | TRBV12-3/TRBV12-4 | CASSDPGTSGYNEQFF
TRBJ2-7 | 13 | TRBV13 | CASSLRGAYEQYF
TRBJ1-1 | 12 | TRBV29-1 | CSVEVGLPEAFF
TRBJ1-2 | 11 | TRBV20-1 | CSARRTDGYTF
TRBJ2-1 | 14 | TRBV7-9 | CASSFSGSDNEQFF
TRBJ2-2 | 14 | TRBV12-3/TRBV12-4 | CASSFGGPAGELFF
TRBJ2-7 | 14 | TRBV5-6 | CASSLKAGGYEQYF
TRBJ2-7 | 12 | TRBV12-3/TRBV12-4 | CASSLEVDEQYF
TRBJ2-1 | 14 | TRBV7-2 | CASSSTGTYNEQFF
TRBJ2-5 | 13 | TRBV28 | CASSGPVEETQYF
TRBJ2-5 | 18 | TRBV11-1 | CASSLEGDRVSQQETQYF
TRBJ1-1 | 12 | TRBV7-2 | CASSFTQGEAFF
TRBJ2-2 | 17 | TRBV20-1 | CSARRTEPRPGTGELFF
TRBJ2-5 | 14 | TRBV4-1 | CASSQGGGFGTQYF
TRBJ2-6 | 21 | TRBV5-1 | CASSLVGQVLAGSSGANVLTF
TRBJ1-5 | 15 | TRBV11-2 | CASSRGTHSNQPQHF
TRBJ2-3 | 17 | TRBV7-6 | CASSLGMTSGSADTQYF
TRBJ2-1 | 16 | TRBV11-2 | CASSLAGGGSLGEQFF
TRBJ1-1 | 15 | TRBV6-5 | CASSLAQGPNTEAFF
TRBJ2-1 | 17 | TRBV3-1 | CASSHPGALSSYNEQFF
TRBJ2-1 | 12 | TRBV7-9 | CASSPQGGWQFF
TRBJ1-1 | 13 | TRBV29-1 | CSAATGMNTEAFF
TRBJ1-1 | 17 | TRBV10-3 | CAISEFGGRGSNTEAFF
TRBJ1-2 | 17 | TRBV4-1 | CASSQDQGSGPFYGYTF
TRBJ2-4 | 15 | TRBV5-4 | CASSLGQGAKNIQYF
TRBJ2-1 | 16 | TRBV3-1 | CASSQDRVSGYNEQFF
TRBJ2-2 | 11 | TRBV10-3 | CATQQGGELFF
TRBJ2-6 | 17 | TRBV12-3/TRBV12-4 | CASSLRDRGSGANVLTF
TRBJ2-5 | 12 | TRBV20-1 | CSASQLQETQYF
TRBJ2-1 | 17 | TRBV20-1 | CSARDRSGAITYNEQFF
TRBJ1-5 | 14 | TRBV12-3/TRBV12-4 | CASRVQGSNQPQHF
TRBJ2-7 | 15 | TRBV7-2 | CASSLRSEFSYEQYF
TRBJ2-1 | 12 | TRBV10-3 | CAISGEYNEQFF
TRBJ1-6 | 15 | TRBV5-1 | CASSWTGGHNSPLHF
TRBJ1-5 | 14 | TRBV12-3/TRBV12-4 | CASRRRDSNQPQHF
TRBJ2-5 | 14 | TRBV10-3 | CAISDRAVKETQYF
TRBJ1-3 | 15 | TRBV6-1 | CASSEAEATGNTIYF
TRBJ2-1 | 16 | TRBV18 | CASSPFPGLSYNEQFF
TRBJ2-1 | 17 | TRBV7-3 | CASSSHPTSGSYNEQFF
TRBJ2-2 | 18 | TRBV6-2/TRBV6-3 | CASSITARSGTATGELFF
TRBJ1-2 | 14 | TRBV29-1 | CSALTPGSVRGYTF